This T cell receptor beta chain was recovered during a study of CD8+ T cells in alopecia areata. Study-wide results and limits: Normal skin contains resident alphabeta T cells, and these are also sequenced in scalp samples. Researchers report lesional scalp, most notably alopecia totalis/universalis, outstripped normal scalp in clonality.

Samples from alopecia areata patients were lesional scalp punch biopsies and peripheral blood. cDNA serving as the sequencing template came from extracted, reverse transcribed RNA. Clones were read by immunoSEQ multiplex PCR, and TCRdb kept only the in-frame ones, dropping some. Seen here are under 65,000 clones, roughly 40% observed once, and the top ten hold just over 50%. Trimming took 5 bases from V and 4 from J, leaving 9 bases between them. This CDR3 is 12 amino acids long. Germline lookup yields CDR1 SGHDT and CDR2 YYEEEE. Notes on this clone: The antigen is undetermined.

Sequencing used NKG2D-low CD8+ T cells sorted from blood. The rearrangement uses TRBV5-6 and TRBJ1-2, with D possibly being TRBD1 (5 bases). The TCR originated in a human donor with alopecia areata. The CDR3, as DNA: TGTGCCAGCAGTGCAGGGCTCTATGGCTACACCTTC. Amino acid sequence: CASSAGLYGYTF.